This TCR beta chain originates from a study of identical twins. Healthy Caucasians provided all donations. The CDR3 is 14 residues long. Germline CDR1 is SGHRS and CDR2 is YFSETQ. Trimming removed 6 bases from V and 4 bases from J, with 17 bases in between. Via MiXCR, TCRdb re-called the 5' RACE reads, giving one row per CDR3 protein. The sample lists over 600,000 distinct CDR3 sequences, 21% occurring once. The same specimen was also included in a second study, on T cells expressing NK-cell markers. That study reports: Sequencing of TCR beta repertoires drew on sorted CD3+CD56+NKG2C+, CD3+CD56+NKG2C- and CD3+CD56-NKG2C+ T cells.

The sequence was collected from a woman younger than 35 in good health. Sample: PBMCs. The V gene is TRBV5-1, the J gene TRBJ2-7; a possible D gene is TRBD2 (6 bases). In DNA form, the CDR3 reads TGCGCCAGCACCCGGAGGGAGTTTGGTTACGAGCAGTACTTC. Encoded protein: CASTRREFGYEQYF.